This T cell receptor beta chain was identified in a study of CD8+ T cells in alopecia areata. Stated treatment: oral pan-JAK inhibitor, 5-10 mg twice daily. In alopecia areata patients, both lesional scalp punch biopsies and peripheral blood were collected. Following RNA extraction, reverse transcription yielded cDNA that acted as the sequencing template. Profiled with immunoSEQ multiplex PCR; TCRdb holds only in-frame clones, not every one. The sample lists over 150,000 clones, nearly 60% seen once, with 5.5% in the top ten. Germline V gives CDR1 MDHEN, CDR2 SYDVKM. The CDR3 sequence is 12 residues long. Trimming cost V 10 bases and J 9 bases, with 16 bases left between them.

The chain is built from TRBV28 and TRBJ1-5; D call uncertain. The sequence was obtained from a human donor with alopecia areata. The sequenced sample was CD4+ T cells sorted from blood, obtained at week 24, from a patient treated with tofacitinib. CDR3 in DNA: TGTGCCATCAGGACCGGCCGGGGGCCCCAGCATTTT. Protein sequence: CAIRTGRGPQHF. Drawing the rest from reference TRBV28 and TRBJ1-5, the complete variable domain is DVKVTQSSRYLVKRTGEKVFLECVQDMDHENMFWYRQDPGLGLRLIYFSYDVKMKEKGDIPEGYSVSREKKERFSLILESASTNQTSMYLCAIRTGRGPQHFGDGTRLSIL.